Following are 22 T cell receptor beta chains from one sample sequenced in a study of T cell responses to AZD1222 COVID-19 vaccine. Assay: immunoSEQ multiplex PCR; the TCRdb copy retains only in-frame clones and omits some. The profile shows roughly 150,000 clones, 80% to 95% of them singletons. The input for sequencing was peripheral blood, taken on day 0 of AZD1222 vaccination. These receptors were collected from an adult in good health.

The chain combines TRBV13 with TRBJ1-3; D unclear. Trimming left V 2 bases short and J 2 bases short, with 7 bases between. Per germline, CDR1 PRHDT and CDR2 FYEKMQ (reference sequence). This CDR3 is 14 amino acids long. The CDR3 here is CASSLISAGNTIYF. The CDR3 DNA follows: TGTGCCAGCAGCTTAATCTCGGCTGGAAACACCATATATTTT.

The genes are TRBV7-3 and TRBJ2-7; TRBD1 might be the D (6 bases). V lost 0 bases and J lost 3, with 12 bases in between. The CDR3 is 15 residues long. CDR1 and CDR2 from the germline V gene are SGHTA and FQGTGA. The CDR3 DNA is TGTGCCAGCAGCTTAACCGTGACAGGATTCTACGAGCAGTACTTC. Translation: CASSLTVTGFYEQYF.

The chain links TRBV7-9 to TRBJ1-5; no definite D call. Germline V gene lookup returns CDR1 SEHNR and CDR2 FQNEAQ (reference sequence). The CDR3 is 14 residues long. Trimming pared 1 base from V and 2 bases from J, leaving 6 bases between. The CDR3 here is CASSLGRGNQPQHF. As DNA, the CDR3 is TGTGCCAGCAGCTTAGGTAGGGGCAATCAGCCCCAGCATTTT.

The chain couples TRBV28 to TRBJ1-5; D may be TRBD1 (6 bases). CDR3 length: 13 residues. Looked up from germline, CDR1 is MDHEN and CDR2 is SYDVKM. Trimming shortened V by 6 bases and J by 3 bases, and 9 bases separated the two germline ends. CDR3: CASSRQVNQPQHF. CDR3 sequence (DNA): TGTGCCAGCAGCAGACAGGTCAATCAGCCCCAGCATTTT. The full variable domain, its missing parts supplied by reference TRBV28 and TRBJ1-5, is DVKVTQSSRYLVKRTGEKVFLECVQDMDHENMFWYRQDPGLGLRLIYFSYDVKMKEKGDIPEGYSVSREKKERFSLILESASTNQTSMYLCASSRQVNQPQHFGDGTRLSIL.

This chain's CDR3 is CASSLWGQLETQYF. CDR3 DNA: TGTGCCAGCAGCTTATGGGGGCAGCTGGAGACCCAGTACTTC. The gene calls are TRBV5-4 and TRBJ2-5; perhaps TRBD1 as D (6 bases). V lost 2 bases and J lost 5, with 13 bases in between. The CDR3 contains 14 residues. Germline lookup yields CDR1 SGHNT and CDR2 YYREEE (reference sequence).

The chain uses TRBV13 and TRBJ2-4, with unresolved D. Trimming stripped 5 bases from V and 0 bases from J, with 8 bases between. The CDR3 contains 14 residues. Looked up from germline, CDR1 is PRHDT and CDR2 is FYEKMQ (reference sequence). CDR3 DNA: TGTGCCAGCAGCCGCCTGTTAGCCAAAAACATTCAGTACTTC. This gives the protein CASSRLLAKNIQYF. The variable domain in full, with the rest retrieved from reference TRBV13 and TRBJ2-4, is AAGVIQSPRHLIKEKRETATLKCYPIPRHDTVYWYQQGPGQDPQFLISFYEKMQSDKGSIPDRFSAQQFSDYHSELNMSSLELGDSALYFCASSRLLAKNIQYFGAGTRLSVL.

The chain uses TRBV4-3 and TRBJ1-2; the match to TRBD1 covers 9 bases. The CDR3 is 17 residues long. From germline, CDR1 is LGHNA and CDR2 YSLEER. The J segment lost 3 bases and the V segment lost 0 bases, leaving 8 bases of the junction unmatched. The CDR3 reads CASSQDWGWTGDYGYTF. The CDR3 bases are TGCGCCAGCAGCCAAGATTGGGGCTGGACAGGGGACTATGGCTACACCTTC.

The chain employs TRBV2 and TRBJ2-1; 7 bases map to TRBD1. The CDR3 loop spans 15 amino acids. From germline, CDR1 is SNHLY and CDR2 FYNNEI. V dropped 7 bases and J dropped 5; count of bases not matched to a gene: 11. The chain's CDR3 is CASTRQGDADNEQFF. The CDR3 DNA sequence: TGTGCCAGCACGAGACAGGGTGACGCTGACAATGAGCAGTTCTTC.

This rearrangement joins TRBV19 to TRBJ2-3; TRBD1 might be the D (7 bases). CDR1 and CDR2 (germline): LNHDA, SQIVND (reference sequence). Trimming took off 5 bases at V and 2 bases at J, with 14 bases between the two ends. This CDR3 has 15 amino acids. CDR3 residues: CASSSHRGLTDTQYF. The CDR3, as DNA: TGTGCCAGTAGTTCCCACAGGGGACTCACAGATACGCAGTATTTT. The full variable domain, rest sourced from reference TRBV19 and TRBJ2-3, is DGGITQSPKYLFRKEGQNVTLSCEQNLNHDAMYWYRQDPGQGLRLIYYSQIVNDFQKGDIAEGYSVSREKKESFPLTVTSAQKNPTAFYLCASSSHRGLTDTQYFGPGTRLTVL.

J is TRBJ1-3 and V is TRBV4-1; no definite D call. Germline V gene lookup returns CDR1 MGHRA and CDR2 YSYEKL. This CDR3 has 17 residues. Trimming shortened V by 4 bases and J by 1 base, and 17 bases separated the two germline ends. CDR3 sequence: CASSPGQSRGSGNTIYF. The CDR3 coding sequence is TGCGCCAGCAGCCCGGGCCAAAGTCGGGGATCTGGAAACACCATATATTTT.

The chain joins TRBV5-5 to TRBJ2-1; the D gene could be TRBD1 or TRBD2 (5 bases each). Germline CDR1 and CDR2: SGHKS and YYEKEE (reference sequence). Deletions cut 4 bases from V and 15 bases from J, with 23 bases between. The CDR3 has 14 residues. CDR3 amino acids: CASSPRLGGSNWFF. CDR3 DNA sequence: TGTGCCAGCAGCCCCAGGCTTGGGGGATCAAACTGGTTCTTC.

The chain is built from TRBV28 and TRBJ1-5; 10 nucleotides agree with TRBD1. Germline CDR1 reads MDHEN; CDR2 reads SYDVKM. This CDR3 is 15 amino acids long. Losses at the gene ends were 3 bases for V and 2 bases for J; bases not matched to a gene: 1. The CDR3 sequence is CASSFGTGGNQPQHF. The CDR3 DNA reads TGTGCCAGCAGTTTTGGGACAGGGGGCAATCAGCCCCAGCATTTT.

This sequence joins TRBV11-2 and TRBJ1-1; no firm D call. Trimming shortened V by 5 bases and J by 0 bases, and 13 bases separated the two germline ends. This CDR3 comprises 15 residues. Per the germline V gene, CDR1 is SGHAT and CDR2 is FQNNGV. The CDR3 coding sequence is TGTGCCAGCAGCCCCCGTCTTCAAATGAACACTGAAGCTTTCTTT. Translated: CASSPRLQMNTEAFF.

V usage is TRBV19 and J usage is TRBJ1-4; perhaps TRBD1 as D (5 bases). V was clipped by 5 bases and J by 4 bases, with 11 bases between them. The germline V gene encodes CDR1 LNHDA and CDR2 SQIVND (reference sequence). This CDR3 comprises 14 residues. Here the CDR3 reads CASSRGVFNEKLFF. DNA for the CDR3: TGTGCCAGTAGTCGGGGCGTGTTTAATGAAAAACTGTTTTTT.

V usage is TRBV19 and J usage is TRBJ1-5; D gene ambiguous. The CDR3 spans 14 residues. V shed 5 bases and J shed 7 bases, with 15 bases lying between them. Germline V gene data show CDR1 as LNHDA and CDR2 as SQIVND (reference sequence). The CDR3 reads CASSLGGSSQPQHF. CDR3 coding DNA: TGTGCCAGTAGTTTGGGTGGGTCCAGCCAGCCCCAGCATTTT. Looking up the rest from reference TRBV19 and TRBJ1-5 gives the full variable domain: DGGITQSPKYLFRKEGQNVTLSCEQNLNHDAMYWYRQDPGQGLRLIYYSQIVNDFQKGDIAEGYSVSREKKESFPLTVTSAQKNPTAFYLCASSLGGSSQPQHFGDGTRLSIL.

The V call is TRBV19, the J call TRBJ1-2; D is uncertain. Germline V lookup: CDR1 LNHDA, CDR2 SQIVND (reference sequence). V lost 5 bases and J lost 5, with 15 bases in between. The CDR3 has 14 amino acids. The chain's CDR3 is CASSADPGEYGYTF. CDR3 nucleotides: TGTGCCAGTAGTGCTGACCCCGGTGAGTATGGCTACACCTTC.

CDR3 sequence (DNA): TGTGCCAGCAGTTTATTTTCAGGGTCTCGCGAGCAGTACTTC. Amino acids: CASSLFSGSREQYF. The V and J genes are TRBV27 and TRBJ2-7; tentatively, D is TRBD1 (5 bases). Germline V gives CDR1 MNHEY, CDR2 SMNVEV (reference sequence). This CDR3 is built from 14 residues. V lost 1 base, J lost 6 bases, and 13 bases lay in between.

The chain joins TRBV2 to TRBJ1-5; D is unresolved. The V end was cut by 1 base, the J end by 3 bases, with 13 bases between. CDR1 SNHLY and CDR2 FYNNEI come from the germline V gene. The CDR3 is 16 residues long. CDR3 sequence: CASSEGEAGNNQPQHF. CDR3 nucleotides: TGTGCCAGCAGTGAAGGGGAAGCAGGTAACAATCAGCCCCAGCATTTT.

This clone was observed a single time. This CDR3 is CASSVDHRGALYGYTF. In DNA form, the CDR3 reads TGTGCCAGCAGCGTAGATCACCGAGGGGCTTTGTATGGCTACACCTTC. The rearrangement links TRBV9 to TRBJ1-2; a possible D gene is TRBD1 (5 bases). V was trimmed by 0 bases and J by 5 bases, leaving 17 bases between them. Germline values: CDR1 SGDLS, CDR2 YYNGEE. The CDR3 loop spans 16 amino acids.

The chain employs TRBV7-3 and TRBJ2-1, with D possibly being TRBD1 or TRBD2 (6 bases each). Germline V lookup: CDR1 SGHTA, CDR2 FQGTGA. The germline V and J ends were trimmed by 2 bases and 7 bases, with 15 bases remaining between them. The CDR3 covers 15 residues. The CDR3 reads CASSLGLGGRNEQFF. The CDR3, as DNA: TGTGCCAGCAGCTTAGGGCTGGGGGGCCGGAATGAGCAGTTCTTC. The full variable domain, with the rest looked up from reference TRBV7-3 and TRBJ2-1, is GAGVSQTPSNKVTEKGKYVELRCDPISGHTALYWYRQSLGQGPEFLIYFQGTGAADDSGLPNDRFFAVRPEGSVSTLKIQRTERGDSAVYLCASSLGLGGRNEQFFGPGTRLTVL.

The chain uses TRBV21-1 and TRBJ1-5. TRBV21-1 is classified as a pseudogene. The CDR3 has 13 amino acids. The CDR3 loop is CPGAVGPRQPQHF. CDR3 bases: TGTCCCGGGGCTGTAGGCCCCCGGCAGCCCCAGCATTTT.

CDR3 protein: CASRQSPSVTEAFF. CDR3 bases: TGTGCCAGTAGACAATCCCCTTCTGTTACTGAAGCTTTCTTT. The chain uses TRBV19 and TRBJ1-1; D is undetermined. The germline V gene has CDR1 LNHDA and CDR2 SQIVND (reference sequence). Trimming took 6 bases from V and 5 from J, leaving 16 bases between them. CDR3 length: 14 amino acids.